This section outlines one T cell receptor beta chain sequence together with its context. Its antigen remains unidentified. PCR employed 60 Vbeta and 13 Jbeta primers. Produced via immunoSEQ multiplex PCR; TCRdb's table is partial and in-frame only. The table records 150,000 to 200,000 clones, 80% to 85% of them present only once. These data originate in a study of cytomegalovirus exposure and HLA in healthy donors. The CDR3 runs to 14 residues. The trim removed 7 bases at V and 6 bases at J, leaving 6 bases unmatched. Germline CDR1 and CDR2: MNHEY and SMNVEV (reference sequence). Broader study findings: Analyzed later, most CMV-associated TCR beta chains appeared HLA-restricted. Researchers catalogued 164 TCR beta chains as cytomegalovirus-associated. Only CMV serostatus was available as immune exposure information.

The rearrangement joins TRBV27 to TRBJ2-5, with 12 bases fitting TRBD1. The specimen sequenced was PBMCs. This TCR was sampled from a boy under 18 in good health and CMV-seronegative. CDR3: CASIGTGGPKTQYF. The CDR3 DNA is TGTGCCAGCATTGGGACAGGGGGCCCGAAGACCCAGTACTTC.